This is a list of T cell receptor beta chains from one sample in a study of Graves' ophthalmopathy and Graves' hyperthyroidism. One entry per CDR3 protein results from TCRdb running MiXCR on the multiplex PCR reads. The repertoire includes 210,000 or so distinct CDR3 sequences, under 30% of them detected once, and approximately 9% sits in the top ten. Sequenced input: peripheral blood. The origin of the receptors is a man aged 45 to 65 with Graves' ophthalmopathy. Both conserved end residues are part of each CDR3. The D gene is left open where the match is weak. Expanded clones get a size class; other rows say once, few or many, or leave the size out.

>many|TRBD1|TRBJ1-5|TRBV20-1|13
TGCAGTGCTACGGACCACAGGGGTCAGCCCCAGCATTTT
CSATDHRGQPQHF
>many|-|TRBJ1-2|TRBV19|10
TGTGCCAGCGGGCCTGGGGGCTACACCTTC
CASGPGGYTF
>many|TRBD2|TRBJ2-5|TRBV10-2|17
TGCGCCAGCAGTCCGCTGGGACTAGCGGGAGGGAGAGAGACCCAGTACTTC
CASSPLGLAGGRETQYF
>many|TRBD1|TRBJ1-6|TRBV11-2|15
TGTGCCAGCAGCTTACTCGGACAGGCCCATTCACCCCTCCACTTT
CASSLLGQAHSPLHF
>-|-|TRBJ1-1|TRBV30|16
TGTGCCTGGAGTCCCCCTGGCAGGGCCCTGAACACTGAAGCTTTCTTT
CAWSPPGRALNTEAFF
>-|TRBD1|TRBJ2-2|TRBV6-2/TRBV6-3|16
TGTGCCAGCAGTTACCGACAGGGGGCGGGCACCGGGGAGCTGTTTTTT
CASSYRQGAGTGELFF
>many|-|TRBJ1-1|TRBV28|13
TGTGCCAGCAGACGCACAGGGACCACTGAAGCTTTCTTT
CASRRTGTTEAFF
>-|TRBD2|TRBJ2-5|TRBV6-1|15
TGTGCCAGCAGCCAAGAGCGGGAGGGCCAAGAGACCCAGTACTTC
CASSQEREGQETQYF
>-|-|TRBJ1-2|TRBV6-1|17
TGTGCCAGCAGTGAAGCGCTAGGGACACCTGTTGTCTATGGCTACACCTTC
CASSEALGTPVVYGYTF
>many|-|TRBJ2-7|TRBV12-3/TRBV12-4|13
TGTGCCAGCAGTTTAAGCGCGGCCTACGAGCAGTACTTC
CASSLSAAYEQYF
>-|-|TRBJ2-5|TRBV7-2|14
TGTGCCAGCAGCTTCGGGGTTACGGGAGAGACCCAGTACTTC
CASSFGVTGETQYF
>many|-|TRBJ1-5|TRBV6-1|14
TGTGCCAGCAGTGAAGTGCCCAAGAATCAGCCCCAGCATTTT
CASSEVPKNQPQHF
>many|TRBD2|TRBJ2-5|TRBV13|16
TGTGCCAGCAGCGAGGATTTAGCGGGAGAGGGGGAGACCCAGTACTTC
CASSEDLAGEGETQYF
>many|TRBD1|TRBJ1-6|TRBV15|15
TGTGCCACCAGCACCCGGACAGGGGTAAACTCACCCCTCCACTTT
CATSTRTGVNSPLHF
>few|TRBD1|TRBJ1-5|TRBV12-3/TRBV12-4|16
TGTGCCAGCAGCCCCACGACAGGGTATAGCAATCAGCCCCAGCATTTT
CASSPTTGYSNQPQHF
>many|-|TRBJ2-7|TRBV10-3|14
TGTGCCATCAGTGATTCGGGACAAGCCTACGAGCAGTACTTC
CAISDSGQAYEQYF
>-|TRBD1|TRBJ2-5|TRBV10-2|15
TGCGCCAGCAGTGAGGAGGCAGGGGGCTACGAGACCCAGTACTTC
CASSEEAGGYETQYF
>-|-|TRBJ2-7|TRBV30|12
TGTGCCTTGGGGTTTACGATCTACGAGCAGTACTTC
CALGFTIYEQYF
>many|-|TRBJ1-1|TRBV29-1|12
TGCAGCGTTGAAAGTGAGGAGGCTGAAGCTTTCTTT
CSVESEEAEAFF
>many|TRBD1|TRBJ1-1|TRBV20-1|15
TGCAGTGCTAGAGCCCAGGGGGCAACTAGCACTGAAGCTTTCTTT
CSARAQGATSTEAFF
>many|-|TRBJ2-2|TRBV11-2|14
TGTGCCAGCAGCTTACGTCCGAACACCGGGGAGCTGTTTTTT
CASSLRPNTGELFF
>-|TRBD2|TRBJ2-7|TRBV20-1|16
TGCAGTGCTAGAGATATGCGGGAGAAGATTGTCTACGAGCAGTACTTC
CSARDMREKIVYEQYF
>-|TRBD2|TRBJ2-7|TRBV28|15
TGTGCCAGCGGGGGTCCCAGCGGGAGGGCGGGTCGGCAGTACTTC
CASGGPSGRAGRQYF
>many|TRBD1|TRBJ2-7|TRBV6-5|14
TGTGCCAGCAGTTTAGGACAGGGGGCCCACGAGCAGTACTTC
CASSLGQGAHEQYF
>-|TRBD1|TRBJ1-2|TRBV6-1|16
TGTGCCAGCAGCCGCCCGGGACAGGGCGCTAACTATGGCTACACCTTC
CASSRPGQGANYGYTF
>many|-|TRBJ1-1|TRBV19|14
TGTGCCAGTAGTAGGACAGACATGAACACTGAAGCTTTCTTT
CASSRTDMNTEAFF
>few|TRBD1|TRBJ2-5|TRBV27|14
TGTGCCAGCAGCACACGGGACAGACAAGAGACCCAGTACTTC
CASSTRDRQETQYF
>many|-|TRBJ2-4|TRBV10-3|11
TGTGCCATCGGGGCTGAGGACATTCAGTACTTC
CAIGAEDIQYF
>few|-|TRBJ1-5|TRBV28|15
TGTGCCAGCAGTTTGGGTGAGCATAGCAATCAGCCCCAGCATTTT
CASSLGEHSNQPQHF
>-|TRBD2|TRBJ2-7|TRBV2|15
TGTGCCAGCAAAACTAGCGGGGGAAGCTCCTACGAGCAGTACTTC
CASKTSGGSSYEQYF
>many|TRBD1|TRBJ1-1|TRBV6-5|14
TGTGCCAGCAGTACCGGACAGGGGTTCACTGAAGCTTTCTTT
CASSTGQGFTEAFF
>many|-|TRBJ2-7|TRBV2|15
TGTGCCAGCAGGGGGCGGGCACCCGACCCCTACGAGCAGTACTTC
CASRGRAPDPYEQYF
>-|TRBD2|TRBJ2-1|TRBV27|15
TGTGCCAGCAGCATTACTAGCGGGCGCACCAATGAGCAGTTCTTC
CASSITSGRTNEQFF
>-|TRBD2|TRBJ2-2|TRBV7-2|14
TGTGCCAGCAGCTCCGGACTAGGAGGCGGGGAGCTGTTTTTT
CASSSGLGGGELFF
>-|TRBD1|TRBJ2-4|TRBV12-3/TRBV12-4|17
TGTGCCAGCAGTATGCGGGGGACAGGGAAATCCAAAAACATTCAGTACTTC
CASSMRGTGKSKNIQYF
>few|-|TRBJ1-2|TRBV12-3/TRBV12-4|14
TGTGCCAGCAGTTTAGAACTTATGGGCTATGGCTACACCTTC
CASSLELMGYGYTF
>many|-|TRBJ2-4|TRBV7-9|15
TGTGCCAGCAGCTTAGATTTTGGACACCCAAACATTCAGTACTTC
CASSLDFGHPNIQYF
>many|-|TRBJ2-4|TRBV18|15
TGTGCCAGCTCACTCGACCTTGGAGAGTCAAACATTCAGTACTTC
CASSLDLGESNIQYF
>many|-|TRBJ1-1|TRBV6-1|14
TGTGCCAGCAGCAATATAGGACTGGGGGTTGAAGCTTTCTTT
CASSNIGLGVEAFF
>-|TRBD1|TRBJ2-7|TRBV6-2/TRBV6-3|13
TGTGCCAGCCGAGGGGACAGGGTCTCGGCGCAGTACTTC
CASRGDRVSAQYF
>many|-|TRBJ2-2|TRBV28|14
TGTGCCAGCAGTTTATGGCAGCACGGCGGGGAGCTGTTTTTT
CASSLWQHGGELFF
>few|TRBD1|TRBJ2-5|TRBV7-9|14
TGTGCCAGCAGCCCACAGGGGGCTGAGGAGACCCAGTACTTC
CASSPQGAEETQYF
>many|-|TRBJ1-3|TRBV19|12
TGTGCCGCTGCGACGCTGGGAAACACCATATATTTT
CAAATLGNTIYF
>many|TRBD2|TRBJ2-7|TRBV13|13
TGTGCCAGCAGCCAGGAGCGGGATTACGAGCAGTACTTC
CASSQERDYEQYF
>many|-|TRBJ1-3|TRBV19|14
TGTGCCAGTAATAAGAACAGCCTTGGGGACACCATATATTTT
CASNKNSLGDTIYF
>few|TRBD1|TRBJ1-2|TRBV12-3/TRBV12-4|16
TGTGCCAGCAGTCCAATAGAGGGACAGGGAGGCTATGGCTACACCTTC
CASSPIEGQGGYGYTF
>many|TRBD1|TRBJ2-7|TRBV7-2|15
TGTGCCAGCAGCTGGGATGGACAGGGGGCAGGGGAGCAGTACTTC
CASSWDGQGAGEQYF
>many|TRBD1|TRBJ1-1|TRBV6-1|17
TGTGCCAGCAGCGAAAACAGACAGGGGATGGTTTGGACTGAAGCTTTCTTT
CASSENRQGMVWTEAFF
>many|-|TRBJ2-7|TRBV5-1|15
TGCGCCAGCAGCTTGGCGCCGACACCCTCCTACGAGCAGTACTTC
CASSLAPTPSYEQYF
>-|-|TRBJ1-2|TRBV12-3/TRBV12-4|14
TGTGCCAGCAGTTACGACACGGAGATCTATGGCTACACCTTC
CASSYDTEIYGYTF
>many|TRBD2|TRBJ2-7|TRBV4-3|15
TGCGCCAGCAGCCCCTATAGCGGGAGCTCCTACGAGCAGTACTTC
CASSPYSGSSYEQYF
>many|-|TRBJ1-5|TRBV6-2/TRBV6-3|13
TGTGCCAGCAGTTACTCGAATTATCAGCCCCAGCATTTT
CASSYSNYQPQHF